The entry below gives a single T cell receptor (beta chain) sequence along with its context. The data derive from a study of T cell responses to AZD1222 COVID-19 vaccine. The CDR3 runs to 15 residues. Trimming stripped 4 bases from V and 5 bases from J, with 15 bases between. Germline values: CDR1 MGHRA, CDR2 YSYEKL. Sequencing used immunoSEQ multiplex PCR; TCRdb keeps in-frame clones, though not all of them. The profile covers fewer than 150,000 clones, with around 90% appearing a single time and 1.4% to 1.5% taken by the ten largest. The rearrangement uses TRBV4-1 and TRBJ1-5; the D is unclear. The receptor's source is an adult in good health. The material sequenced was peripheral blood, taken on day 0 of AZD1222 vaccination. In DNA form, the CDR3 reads TGCGCCAGCAGCCCCTCCGGGGTCGGTTATCAGCCCCAGCATTTT. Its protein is CASSPSGVGYQPQHF.